A single sample is the source of the 8 T cell receptor beta chains below, sequenced in a study of blood T cell repertoires in COVID-19. Profiled with immunoSEQ multiplex PCR; TCRdb holds only in-frame clones, not every one. The repertoire holds approximately 80,000 clones, over 75% seen once, with around 3.3% in the top ten. Sequenced sample: peripheral blood. These receptors all stem from an elderly woman with COVID-19, enrolled during active disease.

Only a few counts were recorded for this clone. The CDR3 sequence is CASSLDLDGYTF. As DNA, the CDR3 is TGCGCCAGCAGCTTAGACTTGGATGGCTACACCTTC. The chain recombines TRBV5-1 with TRBJ1-2; no reliable D call. The germline gives CDR1 SGHRS, CDR2 YFSETQ. Trimming removed 2 bases from V and 6 bases from J, with 8 bases in between. CDR3 length: 12 residues.

This clone was recorded only once. The chain has TRBV10-3 and TRBJ1-1, with TRBD1 as a possible D gene (5 bases). This CDR3 has 14 residues. V shed 10 bases and J shed 4 bases, with 19 bases lying between them. Germline CDR1 is ENHRY and CDR2 is SYGVKD. This CDR3 reads CATLFGGVGTEAFF. In DNA form, the CDR3 reads TGTGCCACCTTATTTGGGGGGGTGGGCACTGAAGCTTTCTTT.

The chain links TRBV24-1 to TRBJ1-1, with 7 positions matching TRBD1. With V trimmed by 7 bases and J by 1 base, 8 bases remained unmatched. The CDR3 is 15 residues long. Germline CDR1 is KGHDR and CDR2 is SFDVKD. In nucleotides, the CDR3 is TGTGCCACCAGGAGTCGGGACAGCAAGAACACTGAAGCTTTCTTT. Translated: CATRSRDSKNTEAFF.

This clone occurred once. This rearrangement joins TRBV7-2 to TRBJ1-2, with TRBD1 identical over 7 bases. Germline CDR1 is SGHTA and CDR2 is FQGNSA. V was pared by 5 bases and J by 4 bases, with 16 bases of the junction left unmatched. The CDR3 runs 17 residues. The CDR3 nucleotides read TGTGCCAGCAGCCAACGATCACAGGGGTGGGGGGCCTATGGCTACACCTTC. Translating gives CASSQRSQGWGAYGYTF.

This clone was picked up one time. The chain is built from TRBV7-6 and TRBJ2-5; D is possibly TRBD1 (6 bases). This CDR3 spans 13 amino acids. Germline V gene lookup returns CDR1 SGHVS and CDR2 FNYEAQ. Between the trimmed V and J ends, which lost 3 bases and 2 bases, there was a span of 7 bases. The CDR3 protein is CASSFGQQETQYF. The CDR3 region has the DNA TGTGCCAGCAGCTTTGGACAGCAAGAGACCCAGTACTTC.

This clone was observed a handful of times. The genes are TRBV2 and TRBJ1-1, with D uncertain. V lost 8 bases to trimming and J lost 4 bases, with 8 bases between them. The CDR3 extends over 11 amino acids. The germline V gene has CDR1 SNHLY and CDR2 FYNNEI. CDR3 sequence: CASAALTEAFF. The CDR3 nucleotides read TGTGCCAGCGCGGCTCTCACTGAAGCTTTCTTT.

The chain couples TRBV28 to TRBJ2-3, with TRBD1 matching over 8 bases. Trimming at V came to 4 bases and at J to 2 bases, leaving 5 bases not matched to a gene. Germline-derived CDR1 and CDR2 are MDHEN and SYDVKM. The CDR3 consists of 15 residues. The CDR3 here is CASSSWTGITDTQYF. For the CDR3, the DNA is TGTGCCAGCAGTTCATGGACAGGGATCACAGATACGCAGTATTTT.

This clone was seen many times. In DNA, the CDR3 is TGCGCCAGCAGCCATCCCCCGGGACTAGCGAACTCCTGGAACACCGGGGAGCTGTTTTTT. It yields the protein CASSHPPGLANSWNTGELFF. The chain uses TRBV4-1 and TRBJ2-2; the match to TRBD2 covers 10 bases. Germline V gene sequence: CDR1 MGHRA, CDR2 YSYEKL. CDR3 size: 20 residues. V shed 3 bases, J shed 1 base, and the junction held 14 bases outside the gene matches.